This entry lists 19 T cell receptor beta chains sequenced from one sample in a study of blood T cell repertoires in COVID-19. Libraries were prepared by immunoSEQ multiplex PCR; TCRdb keeps only in-frame clonotypes and omits some of them. The sample holds over 350,000 clones, approximately 90% seen once. Sample: PBMCs or T cells enriched from blood (not recorded which). These receptors were collected from a woman aged 30 to 39 with acute COVID-19.

The genes are TRBV28 and TRBJ2-7; the match to TRBD1 covers 9 bases. This CDR3 comprises 14 residues. Germline loops: CDR1 MDHEN, CDR2 SYDVKM. The junction had 3 bases not matched to a gene; V was cut back by 3 bases and J by 3 bases. The CDR3: CASSFVDRGYEQYF. DNA of the CDR3: TGTGCCAGCAGTTTTGTGGACAGGGGCTACGAGCAGTACTTC.

The chain recombines TRBV18 with TRBJ1-5; possibly TRBD1 for D (5 bases). Germline V gives CDR1 KGHSH, CDR2 LQKENI. The ends were cut back, 0 bases at V and 2 bases at J, with 11 bases in the middle. This CDR3 contains 16 residues. The CDR3 DNA reads TGTGCCAGCTCACCACCGGAGGGGCAGGGCAATCAGCCCCAGCATTTT. This encodes CASSPPEGQGNQPQHF.

This chain uses TRBV7-2 with TRBJ2-4; D is perhaps TRBD1 (5 bases). The CDR3 is made up of 15 amino acids. The ends were cut back, 4 bases at V and 0 bases at J, with 10 bases in the middle. The germline V gene encodes CDR1 SGHTA and CDR2 FQGNSA. DNA for the CDR3: TGTGCCAGCAGCTCGACAGAACTAGCCAAAAACATTCAGTACTTC. Translation gives CASSSTELAKNIQYF.

This clone was seen once. The J gene is TRBJ1-6, the V gene TRBV18; a weak D match, TRBD1 (6 bases). This CDR3 has 14 residues. The germline V gene encodes CDR1 KGHSH and CDR2 LQKENI. Trimming cost V 6 bases and J 11 bases, with 17 bases left between them. The DNA of the CDR3 is TGTGCCAGCTCGCCGGACAGTCCGGGGCCACCCCTCCACTTT. Amino acid sequence: CASSPDSPGPPLHF.

The chain recombines TRBV24-1 with TRBJ2-5; TRBD2 matches 8 bases. The CDR3 totals 15 residues. Trimming cost V 5 bases and J 6 bases; bases outside gene matches: 10. Germline V gene sequence: CDR1 KGHDR, CDR2 SFDVKD. CDR3 residues: CATSVPGGGGKTQYF. The CDR3, as DNA: TGTGCCACCAGTGTTCCGGGAGGGGGGGGCAAGACCCAGTACTTC.

The chain is built from TRBV9 and TRBJ1-5; weak D call: TRBD1 (5 bases). The CDR3 is 16 residues long. V lost 3 bases and J lost 2, with 15 bases in between. CDR1 and CDR2 from the germline V gene are SGDLS and YYNGEE. The CDR3 is CASSEGPDGGNQPQHF. The CDR3 nucleotides read TGTGCCAGCAGCGAGGGGCCCGATGGGGGCAATCAGCCCCAGCATTTT.

V usage is TRBV7-3 and J usage is TRBJ1-6; D is perhaps TRBD1 (6 bases). Trimming cost V 2 bases and J 6 bases, with 11 bases left between them. Germline CDR1 is SGHTA and CDR2 is FQGTGA. The CDR3 extends over 15 amino acids. The CDR3 region is CASSLYTGTNSPLHF. The CDR3 DNA follows: TGTGCCAGCAGCTTATACACAGGGACTAATTCACCCCTCCACTTT. Combining the CDR3 with reference TRBV7-3 and TRBJ1-6 gives the whole variable domain GAGVSQTPSNKVTEKGKYVELRCDPISGHTALYWYRQSLGQGPEFLIYFQGTGAADDSGLPNDRFFAVRPEGSVSTLKIQRTERGDSAVYLCASSLYTGTNSPLHFGNGTRLTVT.

The CDR3 region has the DNA TGTGCCAGCAGCCCCGGGGACAGGGGAGTGGAGACCCAGTACTTC. It codes for CASSPGDRGVETQYF. The chain employs TRBV28 and TRBJ2-5; 10 bases map to TRBD1. Germline-derived CDR1 and CDR2 are MDHEN and SYDVKM. V lost 6 bases to trimming and J lost 5 bases; unmatched junction nucleotides: 9. The CDR3 is made up of 15 amino acids.

The chain uses TRBV27 and TRBJ2-7; D perhaps matches TRBD1 (6 bases). Germline-derived CDR1 and CDR2 are MNHEY and SMNVEV (reference sequence). Trimming removed 4 bases from V and 0 bases from J, with 13 bases in between. There are 15 residues in the CDR3. CDR3: CASSSFRGSSYEQYF. The CDR3 DNA reads TGTGCCAGCAGTTCCTTCAGGGGTAGCTCCTACGAGCAGTACTTC.

The chain couples TRBV6-9 to TRBJ2-2; D is perhaps TRBD2 (5 bases). Germline V gives CDR1 MNHGY, CDR2 SVAAGI. The CDR3 loop spans 14 amino acids. Between the trimmed V and J ends, which lost 5 bases and 7 bases, there was a span of 14 bases. For the CDR3, the DNA is TGTGCCAGCAGTAACCTAGCAGTTGGCGGGGAGCTGTTTTTT. It codes for CASSNLAVGGELFF.

This sequence joins TRBV19 and TRBJ2-1; 8 nucleotides align to TRBD2. The J segment lost 9 bases and the V segment lost 1 base, leaving 5 bases of the junction unmatched. The CDR3 is 14 amino acids. The V gene's germline CDR1 is LNHDA and CDR2 SQIVND (reference sequence). CDR3 in amino acids: CASSIGRGGSEQFF. The CDR3 DNA reads TGTGCCAGTAGTATAGGCCGCGGGGGGAGTGAGCAGTTCTTC.

This clone turned up a few times. V usage is TRBV30 and J usage is TRBJ1-3, with D maybe TRBD1 (5 bases). Germline CDR1 is GTSNPN and CDR2 is SVGIG (reference sequence). With 3 bases removed from V and 2 bases from J, the gap between germline ends came to 11 bases. This CDR3 has 14 amino acids. CDR3 region: CAWSGGGAGNTIYF. In DNA, the CDR3 is TGTGCCTGGAGCGGTGGGGGGGCTGGAAACACCATATATTTT. Complete variable domain (other parts from reference TRBV30 and TRBJ1-3): SQTIHQWPATLVQPVGSPLSLECTVEGTSNPNLYWYRQAAGRGLQLLFYSVGIGQISSEVPQNLSASRPQDRQFILSSKKLLLSDSGFYLCAWSGGGAGNTIYFGEGSWLTVV.

The chain links TRBV7-2 to TRBJ2-1; a possible D gene is TRBD1 (5 bases). The CDR3 length is 13 residues. The V gene's germline CDR1 is SGHTA and CDR2 FQGNSA. V was shortened by 1 base and J by 5 bases, with 6 bases between the two germline ends. CDR3 residues: CASSLVGDNEQFF. The CDR3 DNA reads as TGTGCCAGCAGCTTAGTAGGGGACAATGAGCAGTTCTTC. The full variable domain, rest sourced from reference TRBV7-2 and TRBJ2-1, is GAGVSQSPSNKVTEKGKDVELRCDPISGHTALYWYRQSLGQGLEFLIYFQGNSAPDKSGLPSDRFSAERTGGSVSTLTIQRTQQEDSAVYLCASSLVGDNEQFFGPGTRLTVL.

This chain joins TRBV3-1 (or the pseudogene TRBV3-2) and TRBJ2-1; 10 bases line up with TRBD2. The ends lost 1 base at V and 15 bases at J; junction bases unmatched: 6. Germline V gene lookup returns CDR1 LGHDT and CDR2 YNNKEL (reference sequence). The CDR3 is made up of 13 amino acids. In nucleotides, the CDR3 is TGTGCCAGCAGCCAAGCTAGCGGGGGTACTTCGTTCTTC. It is translated as CASSQASGGTSFF.

The rearrangement uses TRBV19 and TRBJ2-7, with D uncertain. The CDR3 spans 13 residues. Per germline, CDR1 LNHDA and CDR2 SQIVND (reference sequence). V lost 4 bases and J 2 bases, leaving 9 bases between the germline ends. The DNA of the CDR3 is TGTGCCAGTAGTACCCAAATTGCCTACGAGCAGTACTTC. Translation: CASSTQIAYEQYF.

The CDR3 sequence is CASSPGLNNEQFF. As DNA, the CDR3 is TGTGCCAGCAGCCCTGGACTCAACAATGAGCAGTTCTTC. This rearrangement joins TRBV7-2 to TRBJ2-1; D is possibly TRBD2 (5 bases). Trimming took off 5 bases at V and 5 bases at J, with 10 bases between the two ends. The CDR3 contains 13 residues. Germline values: CDR1 SGHTA, CDR2 FQGNSA.

V gene TRBV9 combines with J gene TRBJ1-2; 9 bases fit TRBD1. Unmatched junction bases numbered 6, after V lost 3 bases and J lost 3 bases. From germline, CDR1 is SGDLS and CDR2 YYNGEE. This CDR3 is built from 15 residues. In DNA form, the CDR3 reads TGTGCCAGCAGCGCCCGGACAGGGGAGGACTATGGCTACACCTTC. It specifies CASSARTGEDYGYTF. The variable domain in full, completed from reference TRBV9 and TRBJ1-2, reads DSGVTQTPKHLITATGQRVTLRCSPRSGDLSVYWYQQSLDQGLQFLIQYYNGEERAKGNILERFSAQQFPDLHSELNLSSLELGDSALYFCASSARTGEDYGYTFGSGTRLTVV.

The rearrangement uses TRBV6-2 or TRBV6-3 and TRBJ2-3; 7 bases match TRBD2. The CDR3 length is 16 residues. V shed 4 bases and J 4 bases; nucleotides not matched to a gene: 11. CDR1 is MNHEY, CDR2 SVGEGT, per germline. The CDR3 coding sequence is TGTGCCAGCAGTTCAACAAGACTAGCCGTTCCAGATACGCAGTATTTT. This sequence encodes CASSSTRLAVPDTQYF.

J is TRBJ2-7 and V is TRBV7-9; D perhaps matches TRBD2 (5 bases). The V end lost 3 bases, the J end lost 1 base, and 7 bases lay between the germline ends. The germline CDR1 and CDR2 sequences are SEHNR and FQNEAQ (reference sequence). The CDR3 length is 13 residues. Here the CDR3 reads CASSFRESYEQYF. The DNA of the CDR3 is TGTGCCAGCAGCTTTAGGGAGTCCTACGAGCAGTACTTC.